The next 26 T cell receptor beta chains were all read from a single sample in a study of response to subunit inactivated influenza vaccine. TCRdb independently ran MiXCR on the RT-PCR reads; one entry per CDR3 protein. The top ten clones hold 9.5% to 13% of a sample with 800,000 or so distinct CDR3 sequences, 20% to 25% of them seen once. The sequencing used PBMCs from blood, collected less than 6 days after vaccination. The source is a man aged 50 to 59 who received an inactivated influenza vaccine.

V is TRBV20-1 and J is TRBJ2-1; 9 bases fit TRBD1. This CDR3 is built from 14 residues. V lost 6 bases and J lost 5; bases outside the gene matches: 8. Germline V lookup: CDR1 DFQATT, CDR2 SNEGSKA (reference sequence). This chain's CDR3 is CSARPGQGNNEQFF. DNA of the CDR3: TGCAGTGCCAGACCGGGACAGGGTAACAATGAGCAGTTCTTC.

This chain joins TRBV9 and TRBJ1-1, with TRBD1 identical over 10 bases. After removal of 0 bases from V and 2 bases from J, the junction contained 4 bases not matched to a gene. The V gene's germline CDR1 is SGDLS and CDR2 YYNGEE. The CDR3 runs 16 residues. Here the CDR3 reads CASSVDWTGGNTEAFF. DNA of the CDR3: TGTGCCAGCAGCGTAGATTGGACAGGGGGAAACACTGAAGCTTTCTTT.

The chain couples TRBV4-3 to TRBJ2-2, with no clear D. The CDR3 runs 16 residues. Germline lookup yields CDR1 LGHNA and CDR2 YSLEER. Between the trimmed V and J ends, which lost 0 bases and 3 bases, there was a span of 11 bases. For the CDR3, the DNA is TGCGCCAGCAGCCAAGATCGAACCGCAGACACCGGGGAGCTGTTTTTT. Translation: CASSQDRTADTGELFF.

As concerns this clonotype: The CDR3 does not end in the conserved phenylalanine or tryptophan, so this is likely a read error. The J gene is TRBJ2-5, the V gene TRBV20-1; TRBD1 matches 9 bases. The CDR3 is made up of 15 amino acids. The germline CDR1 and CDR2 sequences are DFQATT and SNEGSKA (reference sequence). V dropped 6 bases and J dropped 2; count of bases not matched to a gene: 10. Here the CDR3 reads CSAGQQGAWQETQYL. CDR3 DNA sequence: TGCAGTGCCGGTCAACAGGGGGCCTGGCAAGAGACCCAGTACTTA.

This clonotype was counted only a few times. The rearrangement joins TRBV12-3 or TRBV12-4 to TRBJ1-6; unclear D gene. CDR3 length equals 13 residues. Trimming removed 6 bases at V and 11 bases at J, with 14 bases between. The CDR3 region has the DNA TGTGCCAGCAGCCCCATGGGCGGGGCACCCCTCCACTTT. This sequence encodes CASSPMGGAPLHF.

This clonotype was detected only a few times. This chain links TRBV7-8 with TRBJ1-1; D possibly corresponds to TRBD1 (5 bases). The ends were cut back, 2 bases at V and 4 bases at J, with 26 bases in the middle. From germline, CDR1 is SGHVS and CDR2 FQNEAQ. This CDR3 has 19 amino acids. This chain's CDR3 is CASSLFTALASKGFTEAFF. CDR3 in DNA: TGTGCCAGCAGCTTATTCACGGCACTGGCGTCCAAGGGGTTCACTGAAGCTTTCTTT.

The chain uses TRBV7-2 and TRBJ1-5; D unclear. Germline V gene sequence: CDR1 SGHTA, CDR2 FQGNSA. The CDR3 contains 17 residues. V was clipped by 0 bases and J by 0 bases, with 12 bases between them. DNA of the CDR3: TGTGCCAGCAGCTTAGCGCACGTGACGATTAGCAATCAGCCCCAGCATTTT. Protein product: CASSLAHVTISNQPQHF.

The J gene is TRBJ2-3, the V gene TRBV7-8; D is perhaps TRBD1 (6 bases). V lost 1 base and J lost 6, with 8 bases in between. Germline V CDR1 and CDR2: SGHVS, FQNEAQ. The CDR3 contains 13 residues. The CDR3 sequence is CASSLGQVDTQYF. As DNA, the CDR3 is TGTGCCAGCAGCTTAGGACAGGTCGATACGCAGTATTTT.

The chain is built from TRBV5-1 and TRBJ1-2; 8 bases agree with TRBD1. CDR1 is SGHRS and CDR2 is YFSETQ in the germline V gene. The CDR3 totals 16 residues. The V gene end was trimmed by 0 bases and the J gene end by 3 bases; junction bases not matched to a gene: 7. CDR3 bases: TGCGCCAGCAGCTTGGCCCGAGACAGGGGTGACTATGGCTACACCTTC. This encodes CASSLARDRGDYGYTF.

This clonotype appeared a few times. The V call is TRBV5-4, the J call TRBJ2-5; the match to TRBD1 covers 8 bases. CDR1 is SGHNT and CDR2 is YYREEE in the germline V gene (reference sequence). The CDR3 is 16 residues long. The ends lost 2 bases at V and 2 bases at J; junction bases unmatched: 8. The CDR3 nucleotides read TGTGCCAGCAGCTTTCACAGGGGGACCCAACAAGAGACCCAGTACTTC. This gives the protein CASSFHRGTQQETQYF.

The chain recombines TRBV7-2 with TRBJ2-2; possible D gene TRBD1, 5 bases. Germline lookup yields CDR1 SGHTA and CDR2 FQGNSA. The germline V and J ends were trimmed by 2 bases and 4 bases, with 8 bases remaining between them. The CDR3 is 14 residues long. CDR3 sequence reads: CASSLQGTTGELFF. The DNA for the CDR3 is TGTGCCAGCAGCTTACAGGGAACCACCGGGGAGCTGTTTTTT.

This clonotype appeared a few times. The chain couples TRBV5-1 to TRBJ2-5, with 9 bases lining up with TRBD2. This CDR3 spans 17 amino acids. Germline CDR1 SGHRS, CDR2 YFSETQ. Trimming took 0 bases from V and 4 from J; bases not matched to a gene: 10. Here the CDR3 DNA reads TGCGCCAGCAGCTTGGGACTAGCGGCCCTTGGGAGAGAGACCCAGTACTTC. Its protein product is CASSLGLAALGRETQYF.

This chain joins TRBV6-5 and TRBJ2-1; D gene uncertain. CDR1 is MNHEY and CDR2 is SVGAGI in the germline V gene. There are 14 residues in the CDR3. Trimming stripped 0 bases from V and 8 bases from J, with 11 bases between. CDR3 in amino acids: CASSYSRSVDEQFF. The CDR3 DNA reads TGTGCCAGCAGTTACTCTAGGAGTGTCGATGAGCAGTTCTTC.

CDR3 loop: CASSVEVRGTQYF. The CDR3 DNA follows: TGTGCCAGCAGCGTGGAGGTACGTGGGACCCAGTACTTC. The J gene is TRBJ2-5, the V gene TRBV28, with a tentative D call TRBD2 (5 bases). Trimming left V 6 bases short and J 7 bases short, with 15 bases between. This CDR3 spans 13 amino acids. Per germline, CDR1 MDHEN and CDR2 SYDVKM. The full variable domain, with the rest looked up from reference TRBV28 and TRBJ2-5, is DVKVTQSSRYLVKRTGEKVFLECVQDMDHENMFWYRQDPGLGLRLIYFSYDVKMKEKGDIPEGYSVSREKKERFSLILESASTNQTSMYLCASSVEVRGTQYFGPGTRLLVL.

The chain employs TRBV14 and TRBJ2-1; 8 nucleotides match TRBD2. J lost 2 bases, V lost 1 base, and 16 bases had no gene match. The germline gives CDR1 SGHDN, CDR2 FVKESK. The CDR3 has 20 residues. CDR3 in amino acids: CASSQGGVFMRTSTYNEQFF. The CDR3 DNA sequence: TGTGCCAGCAGCCAAGGGGGGGTGTTTATGCGGACTAGCACCTACAATGAGCAGTTCTTC.

Here the CDR3 reads CASSLAGSPPFYF. The CDR3 DNA follows: TGCGCCAGCAGCTTGGCCGGGTCCCCACCTTTTTACTTC. The chain is built from TRBV5-1 and TRBJ2-7; no clear D gene. The length of the CDR3 is 13 residues. The germline V gene encodes CDR1 SGHRS and CDR2 YFSETQ. The germline V and J ends were trimmed by 0 bases and 13 bases, with 17 bases remaining between them.

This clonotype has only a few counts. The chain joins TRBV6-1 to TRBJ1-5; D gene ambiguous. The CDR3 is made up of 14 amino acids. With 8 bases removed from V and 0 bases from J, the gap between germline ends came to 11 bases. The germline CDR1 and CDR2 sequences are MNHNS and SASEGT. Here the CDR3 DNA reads TGTGCCAGCGAGGCTCTTTATAGCAATCAGCCCCAGCATTTT. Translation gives CASEALYSNQPQHF.

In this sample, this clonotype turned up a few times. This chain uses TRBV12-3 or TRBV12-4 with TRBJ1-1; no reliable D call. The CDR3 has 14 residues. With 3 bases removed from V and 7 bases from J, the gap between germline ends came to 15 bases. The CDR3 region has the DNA TGTGCCAGCAGTTTTTTTTCGGCAGACAATGAAGCTTTCTTT. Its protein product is CASSFFSADNEAFF.

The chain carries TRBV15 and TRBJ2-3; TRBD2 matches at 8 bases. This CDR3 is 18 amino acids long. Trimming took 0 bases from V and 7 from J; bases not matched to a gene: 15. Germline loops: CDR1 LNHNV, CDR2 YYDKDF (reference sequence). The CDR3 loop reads CATSRDRGKRGGGYTQYF. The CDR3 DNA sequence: TGTGCCACCAGCAGAGATCGGGGGAAACGGGGGGGCGGATATACGCAGTATTTT. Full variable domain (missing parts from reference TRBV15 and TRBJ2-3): DAMVIQNPRYQVTQFGKPVTLSCSQTLNHNVMYWYQQKSSQAPKLLFHYYDKDFNNEADTPDNFQSRRPNTSFCFLDIRSPGLGDTAMYLCATSRDRGKRGGGYTQYFGPGTRLTVL.

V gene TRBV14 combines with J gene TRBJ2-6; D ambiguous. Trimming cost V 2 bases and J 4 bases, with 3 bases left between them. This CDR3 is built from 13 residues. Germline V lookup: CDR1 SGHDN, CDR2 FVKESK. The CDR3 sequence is CASSQPGANVLTF. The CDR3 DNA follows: TGTGCCAGCAGCCAACCCGGGGCCAACGTCCTGACTTTC.

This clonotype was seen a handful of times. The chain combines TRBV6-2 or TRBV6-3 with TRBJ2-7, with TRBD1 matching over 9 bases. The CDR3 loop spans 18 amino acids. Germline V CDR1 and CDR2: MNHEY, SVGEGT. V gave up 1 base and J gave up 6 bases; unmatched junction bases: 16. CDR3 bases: TGTGCCAGCAGTTACTTACCGGACAGGGGACTATCAGGGGGCGAGCAGTACTTC. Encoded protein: CASSYLPDRGLSGGEQYF.

CDR3 DNA sequence: TGTGCCAGCAGCGTTTTTGGGGGCGGGGACAATGAGCAGTTCTTC. Translated: CASSVFGGGDNEQFF. J is TRBJ2-1 and V is TRBV9, with D possibly being TRBD1 or TRBD2 (6 bases each). The CDR3 consists of 15 residues. Germline V gene data show CDR1 as SGDLS and CDR2 as YYNGEE. The V gene lost 2 bases and the J gene lost 5 bases, with 14 bases spanning the gap.

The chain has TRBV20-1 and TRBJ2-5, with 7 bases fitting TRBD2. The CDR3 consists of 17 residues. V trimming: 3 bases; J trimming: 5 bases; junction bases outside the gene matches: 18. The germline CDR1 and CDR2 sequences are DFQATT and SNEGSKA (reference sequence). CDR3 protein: CSASGKGRGTPPETQYF. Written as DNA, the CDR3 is TGCAGTGCTAGTGGAAAGGGGCGGGGGACTCCCCCCGAGACCCAGTACTTC.

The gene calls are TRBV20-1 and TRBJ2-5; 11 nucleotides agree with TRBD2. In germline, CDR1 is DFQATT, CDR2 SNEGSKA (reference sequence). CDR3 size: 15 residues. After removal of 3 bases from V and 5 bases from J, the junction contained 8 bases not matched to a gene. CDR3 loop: CSARSLLAGGETQYF. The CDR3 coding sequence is TGCAGTGCTAGGAGTCTTTTAGCGGGAGGGGAGACCCAGTACTTC.

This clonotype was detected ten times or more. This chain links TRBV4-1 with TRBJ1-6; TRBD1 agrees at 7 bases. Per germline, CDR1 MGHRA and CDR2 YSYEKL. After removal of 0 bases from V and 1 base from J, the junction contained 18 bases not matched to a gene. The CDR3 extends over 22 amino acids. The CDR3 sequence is CASSQEHIFRDSGDSYNSPLHF. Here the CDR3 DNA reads TGCGCCAGCAGCCAAGAACATATCTTCCGGGACAGTGGGGATTCCTATAATTCACCCCTCCACTTT.

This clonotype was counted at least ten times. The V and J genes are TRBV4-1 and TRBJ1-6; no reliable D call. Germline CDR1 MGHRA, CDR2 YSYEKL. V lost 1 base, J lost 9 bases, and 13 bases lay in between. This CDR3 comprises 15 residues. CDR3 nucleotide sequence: TGCGCCAGCAGCCAAGGTGTAGGGTCTCTTTCACCCCTCCACTTT. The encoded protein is CASSQGVGSLSPLHF.